This passage covers 13 T cell receptor beta chains from one sample sequenced in a study of post-analysis software for immune sequencing data. Study conclusions and caveats: Relative to controls, patients had several TRBV segments at higher frequency, with TRBV5-6, TRBV5-1 and TRBV20-1 among these.

Unique molecular identifiers featured in each of the TCR beta cDNA libraries. TCRdb reprocessed the PCR reads via MiXCR and lists one record per CDR3 protein. The top ten hold around 15% of the sample, which has approximately 360,000 distinct CDR3 sequences, less than 35% seen once. For these TCRs, the target antigens are not known. The sequenced sample was blood. These receptors all stem from a girl between 5 and 17 years old with multiple sclerosis.

This clonotype was picked up a small number of times. J is TRBJ2-1 and V is TRBV11-2; D may be TRBD2 (6 bases). In germline, CDR1 is SGHAT, CDR2 FQNNGV. V was shortened by 5 bases and J by 5 bases, with 22 bases between the two germline ends. The CDR3 loop spans 17 amino acids. CDR3 region: CASSLHGTFAGDNEQFF. CDR3 sequence (DNA): TGTGCCAGCAGCCTCCACGGGACTTTCGCCGGTGACAATGAGCAGTTCTTC.

The chain's CDR3 is CASSLPGDPYNEQFF. The CDR3 DNA follows: TGTGCCAGCAGTCTTCCCGGGGACCCCTACAATGAGCAGTTCTTC. The rearrangement joins TRBV7-8 to TRBJ2-1; D is perhaps TRBD1 or TRBD2 (5 bases each). Germline V gene sequence: CDR1 SGHVS, CDR2 FQNEAQ. This CDR3 has 15 residues. With 6 bases removed from V and 2 bases from J, the gap between germline ends came to 14 bases.

This clonotype has more than one count but fewer than ten. V is TRBV4-1 and J is TRBJ1-2; 7 bases align to TRBD1. Germline-derived CDR1 and CDR2 are MGHRA and YSYEKL. V shed 0 bases and J 5 bases; nucleotides not matched to a gene: 15. The CDR3 spans 18 residues. The CDR3 loop is CASSQDLYRQGKGYGYTF. The CDR3 region has the DNA TGCGCCAGCAGCCAAGATCTATACAGACAGGGAAAAGGGTATGGCTACACCTTC.

The CDR3 nucleotides are TGTGCCAGCAGCAAAACGGGGGGACTCACAGATACGCAGTATTTT. The encoded protein is CASSKTGGLTDTQYF. The J gene is TRBJ2-3, the V gene TRBV7-3; 7 bases match TRBD2. CDR3 length: 15 residues. The germline V gene has CDR1 SGHTA and CDR2 FQGTGA. V lost 5 bases and J lost 2; bases outside the gene matches: 7.

The rearrangement links TRBV12-3 or TRBV12-4 to TRBJ2-5; a weak D match, TRBD1 (5 bases). The DNA end favors TRBJ2-7, so the J call may be wrong. The CDR3 contains 14 residues. As DNA, the CDR3 is TGTGCCAGCAGTTTAGACGGCAGGGTCGGCGAGCAGTACTTC. Residues: CASSLDGRVGEQYF.

This clonotype has just a few counts. The chain recombines TRBV6-6 with TRBJ1-5; weak D call: TRBD1 (5 bases). The length of the CDR3 is 16 residues. Germline CDR1 reads MNHNY; CDR2 reads SVGAGI (reference sequence). V shed 2 bases and J shed 1 base, with 12 bases lying between them. As DNA, the CDR3 is TGTGCCAGCAGTTACATTAGCAGGGCCAGCAATCAGCCCCAGCATTTT. It specifies CASSYISRASNQPQHF.

This chain joins TRBV12-3 or TRBV12-4 and TRBJ2-6; 8 bases line up with TRBD1. Germline trimming cut 6 bases from V and 0 bases from J; bases unmatched to any gene: 13. The CDR3 is made up of 19 amino acids. For the CDR3, the DNA is TGTGCCAGCAGCACTGAGCCGGGACAGGAGTCCTCTGGGGCCAACGTCCTGACTTTC. It specifies CASSTEPGQESSGANVLTF.

A few counts support this clonotype. This chain uses TRBV20-1 with TRBJ2-5; 7 bases line up with TRBD2. Germline-derived CDR1 and CDR2 are DFQATT and SNEGSKA (reference sequence). The V gene end was trimmed by 5 bases and the J gene end by 5 bases; junction bases not matched to a gene: 14. CDR3 length: 15 amino acids. The CDR3 DNA follows: TGCAGTGCTGCCTCCCTCCGACTAGCTGGGGAGACCCAGTACTTC. This gives the protein CSAASLRLAGETQYF.

This clonotype appeared a few times. The DNA of the CDR3 is TGTGCCAGCAGCCCAGAAGGGGGGCACGCTGAAGCTTTCTTT. Its protein is CASSPEGGHAEAFF. The chain employs TRBV7-3 and TRBJ1-1; possibly TRBD1 for D (6 bases). V was clipped by 5 bases and J by 6 bases, with 16 bases between them. The CDR3 extends over 14 amino acids. Germline CDR1 SGHTA, CDR2 FQGTGA. Combining the CDR3 with reference TRBV7-3 and TRBJ1-1 gives the whole variable domain GAGVSQTPSNKVTEKGKYVELRCDPISGHTALYWYRQSLGQGPEFLIYFQGTGAADDSGLPNDRFFAVRPEGSVSTLKIQRTERGDSAVYLCASSPEGGHAEAFFGQGTRLTVV.

The CDR3 nucleotides are TGTGCCAGCACCGGGGAGGACTATGGCTACACCTTC. It yields the protein CASTGEDYGYTF. The rearrangement links TRBV12-3 or TRBV12-4 to TRBJ1-2, with D unresolved. V shed 7 bases and J shed 3 bases, with 9 bases lying between them. The CDR3 has 12 amino acids.

This chain joins TRBV12-3 or TRBV12-4 and TRBJ2-2, with D tentatively TRBD1 or TRBD2 (5 bases each). V was pared by 6 bases and J by 4 bases, with 18 bases between. The CDR3 is 16 amino acids. Here the CDR3 reads CASSGAGLLGTGELFF. DNA for the CDR3: TGTGCCAGCAGCGGGGCGGGCCTTCTGGGCACCGGGGAGCTGTTTTTT.

This clonotype was seen more than once but under ten times. The chain employs TRBV28 and TRBJ2-4; the match to TRBD2 covers 7 bases. The closer fit of TRBJ2-7 to the DNA end suggests the J call may be wrong. This CDR3 is 13 amino acids long. Germline loops: CDR1 MDHEN, CDR2 SYDVKM. CDR3 nucleotide sequence: TGTGCCAGCAGTTCTGGGGGGGTGGGCGAGCAGTACTTC. Protein: CASSSGGVGEQYF.

This clonotype was found a few times. The V gene is TRBV5-1, the J gene TRBJ2-1, with 11 bases lining up with TRBD2. V shed 2 bases and J 8 bases; nucleotides not matched to a gene: 6. The CDR3 sequence is 15 residues long. Germline CDR1 is SGHRS and CDR2 is YFSETQ. The DNA of the CDR3 is TGCGCCAGCAGCTTACTAGCGGGGGTAGGTGATGAGCAGTTCTTC. Translating it yields CASSLLAGVGDEQFF.